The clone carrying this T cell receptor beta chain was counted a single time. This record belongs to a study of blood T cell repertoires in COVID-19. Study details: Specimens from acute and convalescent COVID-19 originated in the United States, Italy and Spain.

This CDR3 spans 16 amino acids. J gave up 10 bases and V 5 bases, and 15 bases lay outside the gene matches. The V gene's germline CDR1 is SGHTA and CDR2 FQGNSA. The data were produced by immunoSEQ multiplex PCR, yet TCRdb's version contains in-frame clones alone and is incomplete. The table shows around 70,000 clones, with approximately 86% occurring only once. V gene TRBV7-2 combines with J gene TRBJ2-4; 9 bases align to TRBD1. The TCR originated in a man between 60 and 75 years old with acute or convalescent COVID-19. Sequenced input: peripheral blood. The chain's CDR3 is CASSPARGQGVGIQYF. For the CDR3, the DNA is TGTGCCAGCAGCCCCGCACGGGGACAGGGCGTTGGTATTCAGTACTTC.